The 8 T cell receptor beta chains in this list originate from one sample, sequenced in a study of response to subunit inactivated influenza vaccine. TCRdb redid the calling of the RT-PCR reads with MiXCR, one entry per CDR3 protein. The sample holds a few hundred thousand distinct CDR3 sequences, less than 15% seen once. The material was PBMCs from blood, obtained approximately 13 days after vaccination. All receptors derive from a man in his fifties or sixties who received an inactivated influenza vaccine.

This clonotype occurred a few times. The chain has TRBV2 and TRBJ2-1; 9 bases align to TRBD2. With V trimmed by 2 bases and J by 6 bases, 5 bases remained unmatched. Per the germline V gene, CDR1 is SNHLY and CDR2 is FYNNEI. The CDR3 is 15 amino acids. The CDR3 sequence is CASSEIAGVGNEQFF. The DNA for the CDR3 is TGTGCCAGCAGTGAAATAGCGGGAGTTGGCAATGAGCAGTTCTTC.

This chain uses TRBV6-5 with TRBJ2-1; D gene ambiguous. Germline CDR1 MNHEY, CDR2 SVGAGI. The CDR3 totals 16 residues. Trimming took off 4 bases at V and 3 bases at J, with 16 bases between the two ends. CDR3 region: CASSLTGLALYNEQFF. The CDR3 DNA sequence: TGTGCCAGCAGTTTAACTGGGCTTGCCCTCTACAATGAGCAGTTCTTC.

This clonotype was seen only a few times. The rearrangement uses TRBV9 and TRBJ1-1; 11 nucleotides agree with TRBD1. Germline V gene lookup returns CDR1 SGDLS and CDR2 YYNGEE. V lost 0 bases, J lost 4 bases, and 5 bases stayed unmatched. The CDR3 is made up of 16 amino acids. This chain's CDR3 is CASSVGTGGVSTEAFF. CDR3 bases: TGTGCCAGCAGCGTAGGGACAGGGGGCGTAAGCACTGAAGCTTTCTTT.

This clonotype showed up just a few times. The rearrangement uses TRBV2 and TRBJ2-1; D gene ambiguous. Trimming pared 5 bases from V and 12 bases from J, leaving 14 bases between. CDR1 is SNHLY and CDR2 is FYNNEI in the germline V gene. The CDR3 length is 12 residues. CDR3 nucleotide sequence: TGTGCCAGCAGTCGACTGGGTCTCGCGCAGTTCTTC. It yields the protein CASSRLGLAQFF.

In DNA form, the CDR3 reads TGTGCCAGCAGTTACGACAGGGGAGGTTCTGGGGCCAACGTCCTGACTTTC. Amino acids: CASSYDRGGSGANVLTF. J is TRBJ2-6 and V is TRBV6-5; 8 nucleotides agree with TRBD1. CDR1 is MNHEY, CDR2 SVGAGI, per germline. The V and J ends lost 2 bases and 1 base, in that order; junction bases with no gene match: 4. The CDR3 has 17 residues.

There are many counts of this clonotype. The chain links TRBV5-6 to TRBJ1-4; D is perhaps TRBD1 (6 bases). Germline V lookup: CDR1 SGHDT, CDR2 YYEEEE. The CDR3 consists of 15 residues. V lost 0 bases to trimming and J lost 7 bases, with 13 bases between them. CDR3 sequence reads: CASSLGAGTSEKLFF. CDR3 in DNA: TGTGCCAGCAGCTTGGGGGCCGGGACATCTGAAAAACTGTTTTTT. Based on the CDR3 plus reference TRBV5-6 and TRBJ1-4, the full variable domain is DAGVTQSPTHLIKTRGQQVTLRCSPKSGHDTVSWYQQALGQGPQFIFQYYEEEERQRGNFPDRFSGHQFPNYSSELNVNALLLGDSALYLCASSLGAGTSEKLFFGSGTQLSVL.

Many counts were recorded for this clonotype. The chain has TRBV11-2 and TRBJ2-1, with a possible D match to TRBD2 (5 bases). Germline assignment: CDR1 SGHAT and CDR2 FQNNGV. V was cut by 7 bases and J by 4 bases, with 8 bases left in between. The CDR3 length is 12 residues. The CDR3 coding sequence is TGTGCCAGCAAGGGAGTATACAATGAGCAGTTCTTC. Residues: CASKGVYNEQFF.

The V and J genes are TRBV5-1 and TRBJ2-3; D is ambiguous. Trimming stripped 4 bases from V and 1 base from J, with 13 bases between. This CDR3 contains 15 residues. The V gene's germline CDR1 is SGHRS and CDR2 YFSETQ. CDR3 DNA sequence: TGCGCCAGCAGCATTGAATTTTTTGGCACAGATACGCAGTATTTT. It specifies CASSIEFFGTDTQYF.